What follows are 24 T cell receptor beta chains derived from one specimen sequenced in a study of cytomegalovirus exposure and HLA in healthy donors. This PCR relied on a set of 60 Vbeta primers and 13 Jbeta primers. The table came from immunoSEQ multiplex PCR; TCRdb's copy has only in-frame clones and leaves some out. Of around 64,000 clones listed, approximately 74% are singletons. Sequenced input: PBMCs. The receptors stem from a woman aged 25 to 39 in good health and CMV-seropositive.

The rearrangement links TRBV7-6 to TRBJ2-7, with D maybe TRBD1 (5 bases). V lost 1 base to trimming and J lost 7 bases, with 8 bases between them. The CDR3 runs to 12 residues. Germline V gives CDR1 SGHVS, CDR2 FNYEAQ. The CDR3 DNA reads TGTGCCAGCAGCTTAGTGAAGGGGGAGCAGTACTTC. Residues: CASSLVKGEQYF.

DNA of the CDR3: TGTGCCTGGAGCAGGGTTAACACCGGGGAGCTGTTTTTT. Translating it yields CAWSRVNTGELFF. This sequence joins TRBV30 and TRBJ2-2, with a weak D call TRBD1 (5 bases). The CDR3 sequence is 13 residues long. Germline V CDR1 and CDR2: GTSNPN, SVGIG (reference sequence). V gave up 3 bases and J gave up 2 bases, with 7 bases separating them.

The CDR3 spells CATSRDRSATNEKLFF. As DNA, the CDR3 is TGTGCCACCAGCAGAGATCGATCGGCAACTAATGAAAAACTGTTTTTT. The rearrangement links TRBV15 to TRBJ1-4; D unresolved. CDR1 is LNHNV, CDR2 YYDKDF, per germline (reference sequence). V lost 0 bases and J lost 0, with 8 bases in between. The CDR3 length is 16 residues.

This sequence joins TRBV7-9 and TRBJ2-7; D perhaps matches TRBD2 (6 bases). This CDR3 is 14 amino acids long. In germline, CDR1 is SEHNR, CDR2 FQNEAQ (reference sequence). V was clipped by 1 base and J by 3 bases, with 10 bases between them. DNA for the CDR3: TGTGCCAGCAGCTTAGGGCAGGGAGGCTACGAGCAGTACTTC. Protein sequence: CASSLGQGGYEQYF.

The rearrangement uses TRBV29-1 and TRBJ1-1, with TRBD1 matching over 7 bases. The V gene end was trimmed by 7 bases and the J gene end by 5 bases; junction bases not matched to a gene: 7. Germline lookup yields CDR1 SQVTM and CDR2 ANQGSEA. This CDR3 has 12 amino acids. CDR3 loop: CSGLQGKTEAFF. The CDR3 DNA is TGCAGCGGCCTACAGGGGAAGACTGAAGCTTTCTTT.

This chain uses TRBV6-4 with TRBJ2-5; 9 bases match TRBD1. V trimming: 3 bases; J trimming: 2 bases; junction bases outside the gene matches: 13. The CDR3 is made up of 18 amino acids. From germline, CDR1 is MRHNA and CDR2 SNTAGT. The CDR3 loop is CASSDSRETGGDQETQYF. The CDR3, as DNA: TGTGCCAGCAGTGATTCCCGCGAGACAGGGGGAGATCAAGAGACCCAGTACTTC.

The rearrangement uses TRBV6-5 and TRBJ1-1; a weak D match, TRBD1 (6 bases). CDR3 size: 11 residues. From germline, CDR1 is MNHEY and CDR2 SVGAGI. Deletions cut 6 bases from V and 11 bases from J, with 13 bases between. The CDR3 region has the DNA TGTGCCAGCAGGGTTGGGGGCTTGGCTTTCTTT. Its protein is CASRVGGLAFF.

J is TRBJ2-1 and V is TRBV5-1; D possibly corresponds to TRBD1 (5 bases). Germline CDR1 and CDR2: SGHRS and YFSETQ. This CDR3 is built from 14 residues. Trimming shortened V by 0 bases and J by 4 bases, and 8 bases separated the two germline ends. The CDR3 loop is CASSLGQMYNEQFF. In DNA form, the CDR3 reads TGCGCCAGCAGCTTGGGACAGATGTACAATGAGCAGTTCTTC.

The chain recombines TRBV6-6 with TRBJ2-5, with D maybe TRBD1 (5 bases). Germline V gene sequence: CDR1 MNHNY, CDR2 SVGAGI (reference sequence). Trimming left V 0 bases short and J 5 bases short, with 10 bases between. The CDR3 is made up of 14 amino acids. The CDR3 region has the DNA TGTGCCAGCAGTTACTCGGAACAGGAGGAGACCCAGTACTTC. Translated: CASSYSEQEETQYF.

This chain's CDR3 is CAWSMTGYEQYF. DNA of the CDR3: TGTGCCTGGAGTATGACAGGCTACGAGCAGTACTTC. This chain links TRBV30 with TRBJ2-7; a weak D match, TRBD1 (6 bases). CDR1 is GTSNPN and CDR2 is SVGIG in the germline V gene (reference sequence). The CDR3 consists of 12 residues. Trimming left V 2 bases short and J 3 bases short, with 8 bases between. Combining the CDR3 with reference TRBV30 and TRBJ2-7 gives the whole variable domain SQTIHQWPATLVQPVGSPLSLECTVEGTSNPNLYWYRQAAGRGLQLLFYSVGIGQISSEVPQNLSASRPQDRQFILSSKKLLLSDSGFYLCAWSMTGYEQYFGPGTRLTVT.

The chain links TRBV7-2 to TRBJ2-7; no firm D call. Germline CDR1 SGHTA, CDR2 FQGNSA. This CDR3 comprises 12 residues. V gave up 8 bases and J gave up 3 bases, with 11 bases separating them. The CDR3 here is CASGGLNYEQYF. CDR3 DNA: TGTGCCAGCGGCGGCCTTAACTACGAGCAGTACTTC. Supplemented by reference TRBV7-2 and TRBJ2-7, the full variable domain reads GAGVSQSPSNKVTEKGKDVELRCDPISGHTALYWYRQSLGQGLEFLIYFQGNSAPDKSGLPSDRFSAERTGGSVSTLTIQRTQQEDSAVYLCASGGLNYEQYFGPGTRLTVT.

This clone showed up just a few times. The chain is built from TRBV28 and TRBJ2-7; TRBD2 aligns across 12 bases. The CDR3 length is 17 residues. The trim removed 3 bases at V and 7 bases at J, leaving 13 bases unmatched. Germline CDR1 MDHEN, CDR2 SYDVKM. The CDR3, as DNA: TGTGCCAGCAGTTTTTGGAACCTAGCGGGAGGGCCGGGGGAGCAGTACTTC. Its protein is CASSFWNLAGGPGEQYF.

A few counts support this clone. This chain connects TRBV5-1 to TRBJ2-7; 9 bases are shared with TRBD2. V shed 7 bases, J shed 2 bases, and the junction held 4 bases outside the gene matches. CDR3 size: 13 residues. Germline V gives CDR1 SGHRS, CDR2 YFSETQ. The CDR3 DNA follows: TGCGCCAGCTCACGACTAGCGGCCTACGAGCAGTACTTC. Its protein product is CASSRLAAYEQYF. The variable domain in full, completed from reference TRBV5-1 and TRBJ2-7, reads KAGVTQTPRYLIKTRGQQVTLSCSPISGHRSVSWYQQTPGQGLQFLFEYFSETQRNKGNFPGRFSGRQFSNSRSEMNVSTLELGDSALYLCASSRLAAYEQYFGPGTRLTVT.

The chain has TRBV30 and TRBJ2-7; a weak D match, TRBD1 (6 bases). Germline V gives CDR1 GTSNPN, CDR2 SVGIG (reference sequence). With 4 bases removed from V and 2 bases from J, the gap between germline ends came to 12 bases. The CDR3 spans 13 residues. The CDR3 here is CAWTRQDAYEQYF. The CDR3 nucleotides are TGTGCCTGGACTCGACAGGACGCCTACGAGCAGTACTTC.

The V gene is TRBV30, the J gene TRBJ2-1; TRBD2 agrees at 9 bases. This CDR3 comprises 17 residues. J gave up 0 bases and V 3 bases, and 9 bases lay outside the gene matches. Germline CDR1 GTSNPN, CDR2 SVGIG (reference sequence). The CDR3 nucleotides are TGTGCCTGGAGACCCCAACTAGCGGGTGGCTCCTACAATGAGCAGTTCTTC. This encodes CAWRPQLAGGSYNEQFF.

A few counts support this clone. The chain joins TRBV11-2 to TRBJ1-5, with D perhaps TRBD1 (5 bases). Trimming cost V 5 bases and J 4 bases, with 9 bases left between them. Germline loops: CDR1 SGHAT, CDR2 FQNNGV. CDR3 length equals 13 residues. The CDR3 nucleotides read TGTGCCAGCAGCCCCAACAGGAATCAGCCCCAGCATTTT. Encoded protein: CASSPNRNQPQHF.

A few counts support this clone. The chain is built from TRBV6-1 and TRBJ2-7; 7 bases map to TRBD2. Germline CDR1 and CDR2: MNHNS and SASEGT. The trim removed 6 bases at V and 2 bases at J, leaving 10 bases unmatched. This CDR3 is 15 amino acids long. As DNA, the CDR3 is TGTGCCAGCAGCGAACAGAGGACTAGGCCCTACGAGCAGTACTTC. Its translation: CASSEQRTRPYEQYF.

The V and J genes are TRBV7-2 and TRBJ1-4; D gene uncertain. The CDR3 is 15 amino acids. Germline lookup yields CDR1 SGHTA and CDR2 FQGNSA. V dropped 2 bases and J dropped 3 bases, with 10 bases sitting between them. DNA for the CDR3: TGTGCCAGCAGCTTATCGGCTCGGGCTAATGAAAAACTGTTTTTT. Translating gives CASSLSARANEKLFF.

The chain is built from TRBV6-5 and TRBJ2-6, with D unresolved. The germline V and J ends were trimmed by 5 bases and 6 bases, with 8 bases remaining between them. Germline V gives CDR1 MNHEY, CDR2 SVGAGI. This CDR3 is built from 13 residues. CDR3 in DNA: TGTGCCAGCAGTCCTACAGCGGCCAACGTCCTGACTTTC. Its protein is CASSPTAANVLTF.

CDR3 nucleotide sequence: TGTGCCAGCAGGAACCGGGACTACCTGCCCTATACGCAGTATTTT. It codes for CASRNRDYLPYTQYF. The J gene is TRBJ2-3, the V gene TRBV6-5, with 7 bases identical to TRBD2. V was clipped by 6 bases and J by 7 bases; unmatched bases: 13. CDR3 size: 15 residues. Germline CDR1 and CDR2: MNHEY and SVGAGI.

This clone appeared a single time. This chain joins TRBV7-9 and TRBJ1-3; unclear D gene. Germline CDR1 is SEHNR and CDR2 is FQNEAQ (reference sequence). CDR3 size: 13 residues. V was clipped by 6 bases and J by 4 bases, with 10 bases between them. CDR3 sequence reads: CASRAAAGNTIYF. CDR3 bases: TGTGCCAGCAGGGCCGCCGCCGGAAACACCATATATTTT. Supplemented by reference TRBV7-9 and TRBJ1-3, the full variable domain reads DTGVSQNPRHKITKRGQNVTFRCDPISEHNRLYWYRQTLGQGPEFLTYFQNEAQLEKSRLLSDRFSAERPKGSFSTLEIQRTEQGDSAMYLCASRAAAGNTIYFGEGSWLTVV.

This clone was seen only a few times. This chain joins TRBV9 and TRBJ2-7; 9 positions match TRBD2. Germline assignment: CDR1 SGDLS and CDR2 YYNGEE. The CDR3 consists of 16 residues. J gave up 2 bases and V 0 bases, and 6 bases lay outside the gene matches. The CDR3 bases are TGTGCCAGCAGCGTAGGGCTAGCGGGAACAACCTACGAGCAGTACTTC. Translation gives CASSVGLAGTTYEQYF.

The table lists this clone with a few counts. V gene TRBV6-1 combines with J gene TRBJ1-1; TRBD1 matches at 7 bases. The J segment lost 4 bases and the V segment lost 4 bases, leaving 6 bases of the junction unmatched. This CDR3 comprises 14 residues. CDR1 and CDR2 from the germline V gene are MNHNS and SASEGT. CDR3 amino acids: CASSGSTGTTEAFF. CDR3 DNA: TGTGCCAGCAGTGGGTCGACAGGGACCACTGAAGCTTTCTTT.

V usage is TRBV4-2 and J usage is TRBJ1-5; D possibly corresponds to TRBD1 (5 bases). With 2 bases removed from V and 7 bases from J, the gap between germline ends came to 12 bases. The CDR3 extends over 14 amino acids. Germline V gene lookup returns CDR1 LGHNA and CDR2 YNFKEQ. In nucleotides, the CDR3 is TGTGCCAGCAGCCAAACAGTTAGGGGCCAGCCCCAGCATTTT. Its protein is CASSQTVRGQPQHF.